This TCR beta chain was profiled in a study of T cell repertoires in cytomegalovirus infection. This clonotype was seen only a few times. Its antigen is as yet unknown. The study, taken as a whole, reports: The cumulative frequency of public TCR beta families identified carriers of CMV plus the relevant HLA. What dominated the ex vivo response were HLA-C-restricted CMV-specific TCR beta clonotypes.

TCRdb analysed the reads with MiXCR anew, one entry per CDR3 protein. The sample carries approximately 990,000 distinct CDR3 sequences, roughly 30% recorded once. Germline lookup yields CDR1 DFQATT and CDR2 SNEGSKA (reference sequence). The junction had 8 bases not matched to a gene; V was cut back by 4 bases and J by 2 bases. There are 15 residues in the CDR3. This receptor was obtained from a human donor in good health (CMV status not recorded). Some clones in this sample may be carry-over from other donors' samples. This chain links TRBV20-1 with TRBJ2-1, with TRBD2 matching 7 bases. Sequencing was performed on cultured CD8+ T cells from PBMCs, taken from culture after CMV antigen stimulation. Written as DNA, the CDR3 is TGCAGTGCTACCCAGACTAGCTCTCCCTACAATGAGCAGTTCTTC. It codes for CSATQTSSPYNEQFF.